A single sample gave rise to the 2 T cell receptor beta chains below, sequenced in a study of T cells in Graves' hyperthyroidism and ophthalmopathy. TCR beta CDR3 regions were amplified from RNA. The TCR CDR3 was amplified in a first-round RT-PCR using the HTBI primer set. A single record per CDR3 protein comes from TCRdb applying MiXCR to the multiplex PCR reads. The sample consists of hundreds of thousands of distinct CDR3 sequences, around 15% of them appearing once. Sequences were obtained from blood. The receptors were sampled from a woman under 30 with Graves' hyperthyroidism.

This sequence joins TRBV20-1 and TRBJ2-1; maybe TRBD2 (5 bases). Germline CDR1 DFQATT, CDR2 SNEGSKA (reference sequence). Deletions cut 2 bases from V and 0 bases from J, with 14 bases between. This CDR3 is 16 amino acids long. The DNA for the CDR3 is TGCAGTGCTAGATCAACCGGACTGAGCTCCTACAATGAGCAGTTCTTC. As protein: CSARSTGLSSYNEQFF.

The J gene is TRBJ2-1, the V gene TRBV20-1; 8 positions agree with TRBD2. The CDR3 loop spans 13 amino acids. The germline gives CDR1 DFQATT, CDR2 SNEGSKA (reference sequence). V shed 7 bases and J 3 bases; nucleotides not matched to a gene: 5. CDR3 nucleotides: TGCAGTGGCCGGGGGGGGAACTACAATGAGCAGTTCTTC. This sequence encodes CSGRGGNYNEQFF.